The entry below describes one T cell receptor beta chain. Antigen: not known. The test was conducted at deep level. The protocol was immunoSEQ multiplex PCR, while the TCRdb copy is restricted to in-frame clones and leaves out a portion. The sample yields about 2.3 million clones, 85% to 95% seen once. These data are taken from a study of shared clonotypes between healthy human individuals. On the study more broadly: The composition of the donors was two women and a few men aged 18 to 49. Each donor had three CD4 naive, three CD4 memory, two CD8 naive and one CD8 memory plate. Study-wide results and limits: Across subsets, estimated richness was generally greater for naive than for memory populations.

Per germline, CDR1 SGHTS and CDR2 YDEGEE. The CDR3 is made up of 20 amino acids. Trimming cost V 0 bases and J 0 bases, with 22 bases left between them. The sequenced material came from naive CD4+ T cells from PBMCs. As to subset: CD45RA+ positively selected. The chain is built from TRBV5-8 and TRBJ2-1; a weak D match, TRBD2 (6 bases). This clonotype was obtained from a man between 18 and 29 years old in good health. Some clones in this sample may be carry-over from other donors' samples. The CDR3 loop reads CASSLAGSGFSGSSYNEQFF. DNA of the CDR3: TGTGCCAGCAGCTTGGCGGGGTCTGGGTTTAGCGGCTCCTCCTACAATGAGCAGTTCTTC.